The 15 T cell receptor beta chains in this list originate from one sample, sequenced in a study of blood T cell repertoires in COVID-19. Assay: immunoSEQ multiplex PCR; the TCRdb copy retains only in-frame clones and omits some. The profile covers 250,000 or so clones, with around nine tenths appearing a single time and roughly 5% taken by the ten largest. Sample: peripheral blood. All receptors come from a woman in her fifties or sixties with COVID-19, enrolled during active disease.

Details on this clone: Other DNA variants within this sample encode the same CDR3. The chain joins TRBV7-9 to TRBJ2-7; 11 bases map to TRBD1. Germline assignment: CDR1 SEHNR and CDR2 FQNEAQ (reference sequence). V lost 4 bases and J lost 7; bases outside the gene matches: 12. This CDR3 has 16 amino acids. The CDR3, as DNA: TGTGCCAGCAGCTCTGGACCCGGACAGGGGGCTGGGGAGCAGTACTTC. This gives the protein CASSSGPGQGAGEQYF.

The gene calls are TRBV6-2 or TRBV6-3 and TRBJ1-1, with D tentatively TRBD1 (5 bases). CDR3 length equals 16 residues. V was shortened by 5 bases and J by 3 bases, with 19 bases between the two germline ends. Germline V gene sequence: CDR1 MNHEY, CDR2 SVGEGT. In DNA, the CDR3 is TGTGCCAGCAGTCGCGACAGAGGCGCCGGCGACACTGAAGCTTTCTTT. This translates into CASSRDRGAGDTEAFF.

The chain combines TRBV6-6 with TRBJ1-1, with D possibly matching TRBD1 (6 bases). This CDR3 comprises 12 residues. In germline, CDR1 is MNHNY, CDR2 SVGAGI (reference sequence). Trimming removed 9 bases from V and 7 bases from J, with 15 bases in between. Here the CDR3 DNA reads TGTGCCAGTAGTCCGACAGGCGGTGAAGCTTTCTTT. It codes for CASSPTGGEAFF.

The V and J genes are TRBV11-2 and TRBJ1-2, with 8 bases identical to TRBD1. This CDR3 region has 13 residues. The germline V gene encodes CDR1 SGHAT and CDR2 FQNNGV. J gave up 8 bases and V 4 bases, and 6 bases lay outside the gene matches. The DNA for the CDR3 is TGTGCCAGCAGCTATCAGGGGGCCTTCGGCTACACCTTC. Its translation is CASSYQGAFGYTF.

The rearrangement joins TRBV2 to TRBJ1-4; 9 bases line up with TRBD1. The CDR3 runs to 15 residues. CDR1 is SNHLY, CDR2 FYNNEI, per germline. Trimming at V came to 6 bases and at J to 4 bases, leaving 6 bases not matched to a gene. DNA of the CDR3: TGTGCCAGCAGAGCTACAGGGGGCGTTAATGAAAAACTGTTTTTT. Translation: CASRATGGVNEKLFF.

Comment on this clone: The same CDR3 arises from other DNA sequences in this sample as well. The chain couples TRBV5-1 to TRBJ2-3, with 10 nucleotides matching TRBD1. The V segment lost 0 bases and the J segment 3 bases; nucleotides outside the gene matches: 4. CDR1 and CDR2 from the germline V gene are SGHRS and YFSETQ. The CDR3 contains 16 residues. CDR3 sequence: CASSLGTGGSTDTQYF. The CDR3 DNA sequence: TGCGCCAGCAGCTTGGGGACAGGGGGGTCTACAGATACGCAGTATTTT.

V usage is TRBV29-1 and J usage is TRBJ2-3, with TRBD1 matching 9 bases. The CDR3 has 14 residues. The V and J ends lost 4 bases and 10 bases, in that order; junction bases with no gene match: 12. Germline assignment: CDR1 SQVTM and CDR2 ANQGSEA. The chain's CDR3 is CSVVRDRDLRAQYF. The CDR3 nucleotides are TGCAGCGTTGTAAGGGACAGGGACCTCCGGGCGCAGTATTTT.

The chain carries TRBV5-1 and TRBJ1-1, with a possible D match to TRBD1 (5 bases). The CDR3 spans 14 residues. The V gene lost 5 bases and the J gene lost 2 bases, with 13 bases spanning the gap. The germline V gene encodes CDR1 SGHRS and CDR2 YFSETQ. DNA of the CDR3: TGCGCCAGCAGGGAGGGGCAAGCCAACACTGAAGCTTTCTTT. Translation: CASREGQANTEAFF.

The chain uses TRBV5-4 and TRBJ2-3; 12 bases map to TRBD2. V trimming: 5 bases; J trimming: 2 bases; junction bases outside the gene matches: 9. The length of the CDR3 is 17 residues. Germline CDR1 is SGHNT and CDR2 is YYREEE (reference sequence). CDR3 protein: CASRSGLAGNPTDTQYF. The CDR3 coding sequence is TGTGCCAGCAGATCAGGACTAGCGGGAAACCCCACAGATACGCAGTATTTT.

The V gene is TRBV28, the J gene TRBJ1-2, with D possibly TRBD1 on 6 matching bases. Germline CDR1 is MDHEN and CDR2 is SYDVKM. V lost 8 bases to trimming and J lost 3 bases, with 25 bases between them. The length of the CDR3 is 17 residues. CDR3 nucleotide sequence: TGTGCCAGCGGAATGGGCAGCACAGGGCGTCTTGACTATGGCTACACCTTC. It specifies CASGMGSTGRLDYGYTF.

V is TRBV24-1 and J is TRBJ2-7; D gene uncertain. The V gene lost 4 bases and the J gene lost 6 bases, with 12 bases spanning the gap. This CDR3 comprises 13 residues. In germline, CDR1 is KGHDR, CDR2 SFDVKD. The CDR3 DNA sequence: TGTGCCACCAGTGACCAAGCTACTGGCGAGCAGTACTTC. Translated, it gives CATSDQATGEQYF.

V is TRBV6-5 and J is TRBJ2-4, with a weak D call TRBD1 (6 bases). The CDR3 runs to 15 residues. The germline gives CDR1 MNHEY, CDR2 SVGAGI. The V end lost 7 bases, the J end lost 6 bases, and 19 bases lay between the germline ends. CDR3 sequence: CASTPPPGQANIQYF. The DNA for the CDR3 is TGTGCCAGCACCCCACCTCCGGGACAAGCAAACATTCAGTACTTC.

The chain employs TRBV7-8 and TRBJ2-7, with D tentatively TRBD1 (6 bases). Trimming removed 1 base at V and 2 bases at J, with 9 bases between. This CDR3 region has 14 residues. Germline V lookup: CDR1 SGHVS, CDR2 FQNEAQ. The CDR3 here is CASSLDGTPYEQYF. In DNA, the CDR3 is TGTGCCAGCAGCTTAGACGGGACACCCTACGAGCAGTACTTC. Full variable domain (remainder filled in from reference TRBV7-8 and TRBJ2-7): GAGVSQSPRYKVAKRGQDVALRCDPISGHVSLFWYQQALGQGPEFLTYFQNEAQLDKSGLPSDRFFAERPEGSVSTLKIQRTQQEDSAVYLCASSLDGTPYEQYFGPGTRLTVT.

The rearrangement uses TRBV12-3 or TRBV12-4 and TRBJ2-1; the D gene is possibly TRBD2 (5 bases). CDR3 length: 13 amino acids. The germline V and J ends were trimmed by 1 base and 10 bases, with 11 bases remaining between them. CDR3 residues: CASSLVLAGEQFF. The CDR3 region has the DNA TGTGCCAGCAGTTTAGTTCTAGCCGGGGAGCAGTTCTTC.

J is TRBJ1-1 and V is TRBV5-6; D unclear. Per germline, CDR1 SGHDT and CDR2 YYEEEE. Trimming took off 0 bases at V and 8 bases at J, with 11 bases between the two ends. The CDR3 sequence is 13 residues long. DNA of the CDR3: TGTGCCAGCAGCTTGGCACCGTCTAGGGAAGCTTTCTTT. Its protein is CASSLAPSREAFF.